One T cell receptor (beta chain) is described in this entry. What it recognizes is unknown. The CDR3 loop spans 16 amino acids. The junction had 8 bases not matched to a gene; V was cut back by 5 bases and J by 0 bases. Germline-derived CDR1 and CDR2 are SGHNT and YENEEA. 60 Vbeta and 13 Jbeta primers were used in PCR. Original data processing: Roughly 10 million shared chains were among tens of millions of unique TCR beta chains counted in a later analysis. The repertoire was sequenced with immunoSEQ multiplex PCR; TCRdb's copy has only in-frame clones and lacks some. That table supplies the V and J calls and clone size; D and trimming were determined from the DNA. The table lists some 140,000 clones, approximately 80% of them singletons. The source of the sample is a study of cytomegalovirus exposure and HLA in healthy donors. Study-level findings and limits: The authors reported that TCR beta sequences could predict HLA-A and HLA-B alleles. These predictions were accurate for most subjects in the first cohort.

The chain uses TRBV11-3 and TRBJ2-7; TRBD1 agrees at 9 bases. Sequencing was done on a sample of PBMCs. The receptor was isolated from a middle-aged man in good health and CMV-seronegative. In nucleotides, the CDR3 is TGTGCCAGCAGCCCACACGACAGGGGGGGCTCCTACGAGCAGTACTTC. Encoded protein: CASSPHDRGGSYEQYF.